Shown below are 32 T cell receptor beta chains from a single sample sequenced in a study of blood T cell repertoires in COVID-19. Profiling relied on immunoSEQ multiplex PCR, and the TCRdb table lists in-frame clones only, not all of them. The data hold about 250,000 clones, with approximately 86% observed a single time. Source material: peripheral blood. Receptors originate from an elderly woman with active or convalescent COVID-19.

The chain employs TRBV6-5 and TRBJ1-3; D not certain. Looked up from germline, CDR1 is MNHEY and CDR2 is SVGAGI. The CDR3 is 13 amino acids. V lost 6 bases to trimming and J lost 4 bases, with 10 bases between them. CDR3 sequence: CASSRAGGNTIYF. The CDR3 DNA reads TGTGCCAGCAGCCGGGCGGGAGGAAACACCATATATTTT.

The rearrangement joins TRBV3-1 (or the pseudogene TRBV3-2) to TRBJ2-1, with 11 positions matching TRBD2. With 4 bases clipped from V and 6 bases from J, the junction kept 14 bases outside the gene matches. This CDR3 region has 18 residues. Germline CDR1 and CDR2: LGHDT and YNNKEL (reference sequence). The CDR3 loop reads CASSPFPPISGRANEQFF. For the CDR3, the DNA is TGTGCCAGCAGCCCCTTCCCCCCCATTAGCGGGAGGGCCAATGAGCAGTTCTTC.

This sequence joins TRBV5-6 and TRBJ2-1, with 8 bases fitting TRBD1. This CDR3 region has 14 residues. V was clipped by 2 bases and J by 7 bases; unmatched bases: 5. Germline V gives CDR1 SGHDT, CDR2 YYEEEE. CDR3 coding DNA: TGTGCCAGCAGCTTAAGACAGGGGATGAATGAGCAGTTCTTC. As protein: CASSLRQGMNEQFF.

The V gene is TRBV2, the J gene TRBJ1-1; D ambiguous. Trimming cost V 6 bases and J 2 bases, with 10 bases left between them. The CDR3 is made up of 13 amino acids. Per the germline V gene, CDR1 is SNHLY and CDR2 is FYNNEI. DNA of the CDR3: TGTGCCAGCAGGGGGAGGTTAAACACTGAAGCTTTCTTT. Amino acids: CASRGRLNTEAFF.

The chain recombines TRBV5-6 with TRBJ2-7, with D tentatively TRBD1 (5 bases). The CDR3 totals 14 residues. CDR1 is SGHDT, CDR2 YYEEEE, per germline. V was shortened by 1 base and J by 3 bases, with 11 bases between the two germline ends. The CDR3 region is CASSLIQGYYEQYF. The CDR3 bases are TGTGCCAGCAGCTTGATCCAGGGTTACTACGAGCAGTACTTC.

This rearrangement joins TRBV5-6 to TRBJ2-5; a possible D gene is TRBD2 (6 bases). The V gene's germline CDR1 is SGHDT and CDR2 YYEEEE. The CDR3 is 14 residues long. Trimming pared 1 base from V and 5 bases from J, leaving 12 bases between. CDR3 region: CASSLWRVSETQYF. The CDR3 nucleotides are TGTGCCAGCAGCTTGTGGAGGGTTTCTGAGACCCAGTACTTC.

This chain links TRBV25-1 with TRBJ1-6, with D possibly TRBD1 on 5 matching bases. The CDR3 is made up of 16 amino acids. The ends were cut back, 3 bases at V and 9 bases at J, with 18 bases in the middle. Germline values: CDR1 MGHDK, CDR2 SYGVNS. For the CDR3, the DNA is TGTGCCAGCAGTGATCCGGCCGTGGGCGGGGGTTCACCCCTCCACTTT. Its protein is CASSDPAVGGGSPLHF. Combining the CDR3 with reference TRBV25-1 and TRBJ1-6 gives the whole variable domain EADIYQTPRYLVIGTGKKITLECSQTMGHDKMYWYQQDPGMELHLIHYSYGVNSTEKGDLSSESTVSRIRTEHFPLTLESARPSHTSQYLCASSDPAVGGGSPLHFGNGTRLTVT.

V and J are TRBV15 and TRBJ2-3; weak D call: TRBD1 (6 bases). This CDR3 has 16 residues. Germline CDR1 is LNHNV and CDR2 is YYDKDF (reference sequence). Between the trimmed V and J ends, which lost 1 base and 0 bases, there was a span of 11 bases. The CDR3 loop is CATSRAGADSTDTQYF. The CDR3 DNA is TGTGCCACCAGCAGAGCAGGGGCGGATAGCACAGATACGCAGTATTTT.

The genes are TRBV11-2 and TRBJ2-5; 9 bases match TRBD2. The germline V gene has CDR1 SGHAT and CDR2 FQNNGV. The CDR3 loop spans 16 amino acids. After removal of 4 bases from V and 5 bases from J, the junction contained 11 bases not matched to a gene. The CDR3 here is CASSSIGGLAWETQYF. Written as DNA, the CDR3 is TGTGCCAGCAGCTCCATAGGGGGACTAGCTTGGGAGACCCAGTACTTC.

This chain joins TRBV29-1 and TRBJ2-6; D is uncertain. The CDR3 is 17 amino acids. In germline, CDR1 is SQVTM, CDR2 ANQGSEA. V dropped 1 base and J dropped 0 bases, with 13 bases sitting between them. The CDR3 nucleotides are TGCAGCGTTGAAGTACTCTCCGCCCCCTCTGGGGCCAACGTCCTGACTTTC. This gives the protein CSVEVLSAPSGANVLTF.

The table lists this clone with a few counts. This chain uses TRBV28 with TRBJ1-2, with D maybe TRBD1 (6 bases). Trimming removed 5 bases at V and 6 bases at J, with 19 bases between. The CDR3 totals 15 residues. Germline CDR1 is MDHEN and CDR2 is SYDVKM. The CDR3 coding sequence is TGTGCCAGCAGTCCCTCCGGCACAGGGAGAGATGGCTACACCTTC. Encoded protein: CASSPSGTGRDGYTF.

V is TRBV18 and J is TRBJ2-1; 8 positions match TRBD1. The CDR3 totals 16 residues. Looked up from germline, CDR1 is KGHSH and CDR2 is LQKENI. The ends lost 3 bases at V and 0 bases at J; junction bases unmatched: 4. The CDR3 nucleotides are TGTGCCAGCTCACCTGGACAGGGCCCCTCCTACAATGAGCAGTTCTTC. Its translation is CASSPGQGPSYNEQFF.

The table lists this clone with a count of one. V gene TRBV28 combines with J gene TRBJ1-6, with unresolved D. The CDR3 extends over 15 amino acids. Germline CDR1 is MDHEN and CDR2 is SYDVKM. V gave up 7 bases and J gave up 5 bases, with 15 bases separating them. The DNA for the CDR3 is TGTGCCAGCAACCTCCAGGTCAGGAATAATTCACCCCTCCACTTT. Protein sequence: CASNLQVRNNSPLHF.

The CDR3 DNA follows: TGTGCCAGCAGAATAGCGGGGCCCAACACCGGGGAGCTGTTTTTT. It specifies CASRIAGPNTGELFF. The chain is built from TRBV27 and TRBJ2-2; 8 bases line up with TRBD2. Germline trimming cut 6 bases from V and 2 bases from J; bases unmatched to any gene: 5. The germline V gene has CDR1 MNHEY and CDR2 SMNVEV (reference sequence). The CDR3 length is 15 residues.

V is TRBV9 and J is TRBJ2-7; TRBD1 matches at 7 bases. V was clipped by 3 bases and J by 2 bases; unmatched bases: 8. The CDR3 spans 15 residues. Germline CDR1 and CDR2: SGDLS and YYNGEE. CDR3 in DNA: TGTGCCAGCAGCGCCGAGGGGGCCCTACCCTACGAGCAGTACTTC. It yields the protein CASSAEGALPYEQYF.

The gene calls are TRBV12-3 or TRBV12-4 and TRBJ1-6; a weak D match, TRBD1 (5 bases). The CDR3 extends over 13 amino acids. V dropped 5 bases and J dropped 7 bases, with 9 bases sitting between them. CDR3 nucleotide sequence: TGTGCCAGCAGTGTCAGACAGAATTCACCCCTCCACTTT. Protein product: CASSVRQNSPLHF.

The V and J genes are TRBV28 and TRBJ2-6; 10 bases map to TRBD1. The CDR3 sequence is 17 residues long. CDR1 is MDHEN and CDR2 is SYDVKM in the germline V gene. V shed 6 bases, J shed 0 bases, and the junction held 5 bases outside the gene matches. CDR3 sequence reads: CASSLGTGVSGANVLTF. The CDR3 DNA reads TGTGCCAGCAGCCTAGGGACAGGGGTCTCTGGGGCCAACGTCCTGACTTTC.

This clone was picked up a small number of times. DNA for the CDR3: TGTGCCAGCAGCTTAGAAGGAGGGGGCGAAGGAAAACTGTTTTTT. It is translated as CASSLEGGGEGKLFF. V gene TRBV7-6 combines with J gene TRBJ1-4; 7 positions agree with TRBD1. V shed 1 base, J shed 10 bases, and the junction held 9 bases outside the gene matches. This CDR3 spans 15 amino acids. Germline V lookup: CDR1 SGHVS, CDR2 FNYEAQ.

For this clone: One end of the junction varies from germline; a read error may be responsible. The V gene is TRBV28, the J gene TRBJ1-6; D may be TRBD1 (6 bases). This CDR3 region has 15 residues. Germline values: CDR1 MDHEN, CDR2 SYDVKM. Here the CDR3 DNA reads TGTGTCAGCAGTTCCGGGACACCCTTTAATTCACCCCTCCACTTT. Translation gives CVSSSGTPFNSPLHF. The variable domain in full, with the rest retrieved from reference TRBV28 and TRBJ1-6, is DVKVTQSSRYLVKRTGEKVFLECVQDMDHENMFWYRQDPGLGLRLIYFSYDVKMKEKGDIPEGYSVSREKKERFSLILESASTNQTSMYLCVSSSGTPFNSPLHFGNGTRLTVT.

This clone was observed a few times. CDR3 protein: CASSIDPYPTDSSNQPQHF. DNA for the CDR3: TGTGCCAGTAGTATAGATCCCTACCCGACAGATTCTAGCAATCAGCCCCAGCATTTT. This sequence joins TRBV19 and TRBJ1-5; D is perhaps TRBD1 (5 bases). Looked up from germline, CDR1 is LNHDA and CDR2 is SQIVND (reference sequence). The V and J ends lost 0 bases and 0 bases respectively, with 18 bases between them. CDR3 length: 19 residues.

The V gene is TRBV14, the J gene TRBJ2-1; 7 positions agree with TRBD1. The CDR3 is 16 residues long. After removal of 4 bases from V and 1 base from J, the junction contained 7 bases not matched to a gene. Germline CDR1 SGHDN, CDR2 FVKESK. The CDR3 reads CASSRTGQSSYNEQFF. The CDR3 DNA reads TGTGCCAGCAGCCGAACGGGACAGAGTTCCTACAATGAGCAGTTCTTC.

The J gene is TRBJ1-2, the V gene TRBV30, with a possible D match to TRBD1 (5 bases). Germline values: CDR1 GTSNPN, CDR2 SVGIG (reference sequence). V lost 5 bases to trimming and J lost 2 bases, with 24 bases between them. CDR3 length: 17 residues. CDR3 DNA sequence: TGTGCCTGGGGGGGGGTCCGGAGGGGAGGAGGGAACTATGGCTACACCTTC. Translating it yields CAWGGVRRGGGNYGYTF.

This sequence joins TRBV12-3 or TRBV12-4 and TRBJ1-5, with a tentative D call TRBD1 (5 bases). This CDR3 contains 12 residues. The V end was cut by 5 bases, the J end by 8 bases, with 10 bases between. The CDR3, as DNA: TGTGCCAGCAGTCCCTTAGGGGAGCCCCAGCATTTT. This codes for CASSPLGEPQHF.

The V call is TRBV21-1, the J call TRBJ1-1; the table's D gene call, TRBD1, was not cross checked with the DNA. TRBV21-1 is tagged as a pseudogene. CDR3 length: 16 amino acids. The CDR3 is CASSKEDRVWNTEAFF. Written as DNA, the CDR3 is TGTGCCAGCAGCAAAGAGGACAGGGTCTGGAACACTGAAGCTTTCTTT.

The gene calls are TRBV2 and TRBJ2-3; tentative D call: TRBD2 (6 bases). Per germline, CDR1 SNHLY and CDR2 FYNNEI. The V end was cut by 4 bases, the J end by 6 bases, with 17 bases between. The length of the CDR3 is 15 residues. The CDR3: CASSGFGSLADTQYF. In DNA, the CDR3 is TGTGCCAGCAGTGGGTTCGGGAGTCTAGCTGATACGCAGTATTTT.

V and J are TRBV28 and TRBJ2-2; D ambiguous. With 1 base removed from V and 13 bases from J, the gap between germline ends came to 10 bases. The germline V gene encodes CDR1 MDHEN and CDR2 SYDVKM. CDR3 size: 12 residues. For the CDR3, the DNA is TGTGCCAGCAGTTTATCTAGAATCGGGCTGTTTTTT. As protein: CASSLSRIGLFF.

This sequence joins TRBV18 and TRBJ1-1; possible D gene TRBD1, 5 bases. The V gene's germline CDR1 is KGHSH and CDR2 LQKENI. The CDR3 is made up of 15 amino acids. V dropped 2 bases and J dropped 1 base, with 11 bases sitting between them. The CDR3 coding sequence is TGTGCCAGCTCACCAACCCTAGACAGGAACACTGAAGCTTTCTTT. Protein product: CASSPTLDRNTEAFF.

In this sample, this clone turned up once. This chain uses TRBV2 with TRBJ1-6, with D unresolved. V dropped 7 bases and J dropped 10 bases, with 14 bases sitting between them. CDR1 and CDR2 (germline): SNHLY, FYNNEI. The CDR3 contains 13 residues. CDR3 loop: CASTNEGRSPLHF. In DNA, the CDR3 is TGTGCCAGCACGAATGAGGGTAGATCACCCCTCCACTTT.

This clone was detected ten times or more. V gene TRBV5-1 combines with J gene TRBJ2-1, with 9 positions matching TRBD2. This CDR3 has 16 amino acids. Germline CDR1 and CDR2: SGHRS and YFSETQ. V trimming: 4 bases; J trimming: 4 bases; junction bases outside the gene matches: 9. CDR3 coding DNA: TGCGCCAGCAGCCATTATGCGGGAGGGGTGTACAATGAGCAGTTCTTC. This sequence encodes CASSHYAGGVYNEQFF.

This chain uses TRBV9 with TRBJ2-3, with D possibly matching TRBD2 (5 bases). Germline assignment: CDR1 SGDLS and CDR2 YYNGEE. Trimming took 3 bases from V and 0 from J, leaving 14 bases between them. The CDR3 is 16 amino acids. CDR3: CASSDERRGSTDTQYF. The CDR3 nucleotides read TGTGCCAGCAGCGACGAGCGGAGAGGGAGCACAGATACGCAGTATTTT.

V gene TRBV18 combines with J gene TRBJ2-7, with 8 positions matching TRBD1. Germline V gene sequence: CDR1 KGHSH, CDR2 LQKENI. The CDR3 spans 15 residues. V lost 6 bases to trimming and J lost 5 bases; unmatched junction nucleotides: 12. Written as DNA, the CDR3 is TGTGCCAGCTCTCCCGGACAGGGAGGCATGAACGAGCAGTACTTC. Its translation is CASSPGQGGMNEQYF.

V is TRBV5-1 and J is TRBJ2-3; 7 positions agree with TRBD1. Germline trimming cut 4 bases from V and 4 bases from J; bases unmatched to any gene: 9. The CDR3 runs 15 residues. CDR1 is SGHRS, CDR2 YFSETQ, per germline. The CDR3 nucleotides read TGCGCCAGCAGCCGAATTAATACAGGGGCAGATACGCAGTATTTT. It codes for CASSRINTGADTQYF.